A single sample gave rise to the 31 T cell receptor beta chains below, sequenced in a study of T cell responses to AZD1222 COVID-19 vaccine. The protocol was immunoSEQ multiplex PCR, while the TCRdb copy is restricted to in-frame clones and leaves out a portion. Among more than 150,000 clones, just over 85% were seen once, and the ten largest hold approximately 0.49%. Sequenced material: peripheral blood, taken on day 0 of AZD1222 vaccination. The receptors were sampled from an adult in good health.

This chain joins TRBV7-9 and TRBJ1-3; D might be TRBD1 (6 bases). Germline V gene data show CDR1 as SEHNR and CDR2 as FQNEAQ (reference sequence). The CDR3 is made up of 15 amino acids. Between the trimmed V and J ends, which lost 5 bases and 3 bases, there was a span of 14 bases. The CDR3 sequence is CASSPVTGYGNTIYF. The CDR3 DNA follows: TGTGCCAGCAGCCCCGTTACAGGGTATGGAAACACCATATATTTT.

This chain joins TRBV19 and TRBJ1-2, with 7 bases fitting TRBD1. The germline V gene encodes CDR1 LNHDA and CDR2 SQIVND (reference sequence). Trimming cost V 7 bases and J 5 bases; bases outside gene matches: 10. CDR3 length: 14 residues. In DNA form, the CDR3 reads TGTGCCAGTACCCTGACAGGGATCGGGTATGGCTACACCTTC. Protein product: CASTLTGIGYGYTF.

The rearrangement links TRBV9 to TRBJ2-2; D tentatively reads TRBD1 or TRBD2 (6 bases each). The CDR3 covers 15 residues. Germline CDR1 SGDLS, CDR2 YYNGEE. The V gene lost 6 bases and the J gene lost 7 bases, with 19 bases spanning the gap. Written as DNA, the CDR3 is TGTGCCAGCACCGTTGGGGGGCTTAAAGGCGGGGAGCTGTTTTTT. Amino acids: CASTVGGLKGGELFF.

This chain links TRBV27 with TRBJ1-5; D call uncertain. V was clipped by 3 bases and J by 6 bases, with 12 bases between them. The germline V gene encodes CDR1 MNHEY and CDR2 SMNVEV (reference sequence). The CDR3 length is 14 residues. The CDR3 DNA reads TGTGCCAGCAGTTTGCAAGGGCTGGGTCAGCCCCAGCATTTT. As protein: CASSLQGLGQPQHF.

V is TRBV19 and J is TRBJ1-5; tentative D call: TRBD1 (5 bases). This CDR3 contains 17 residues. V was cut by 5 bases and J by 7 bases, with 24 bases left in between. Germline CDR1 is LNHDA and CDR2 is SQIVND (reference sequence). The CDR3 bases are TGTGCCAGTAGTCCTCCCCCAGGGTGGGGTTCGCTACAGCCCCAGCATTTT. Translation gives CASSPPPGWGSLQPQHF.

The chain has TRBV6-5 and TRBJ2-1; no definite D call. V lost 7 bases and J lost 0, with 10 bases in between. The CDR3 totals 14 residues. CDR1 and CDR2 from the germline V gene are MNHEY and SVGAGI. For the CDR3, the DNA is TGTGCCAGCATGGGCACCCCCTCCTACAATGAGCAGTTCTTC. This encodes CASMGTPSYNEQFF.

The rearrangement links TRBV11-3 to TRBJ2-7; D not resolved. This CDR3 is 13 amino acids long. With 2 bases removed from V and 6 bases from J, the gap between germline ends came to 11 bases. Germline V gives CDR1 SGHNT, CDR2 YENEEA. In DNA, the CDR3 is TGTGCCAGCAGCTTAAATTTCGGAGCCGAGCAGTACTTC. As protein: CASSLNFGAEQYF.

The chain joins TRBV9 to TRBJ2-5; unclear D gene. The germline V gene has CDR1 SGDLS and CDR2 YYNGEE. This CDR3 region has 13 residues. V lost 0 bases, J lost 7 bases, and 10 bases lay in between. The CDR3 is CASSVEQSGTQYF. CDR3 bases: TGTGCCAGCAGCGTAGAGCAGTCGGGGACCCAGTACTTC.

The CDR3 region is CASSRGGSTNEKLFF. CDR3 DNA: TGTGCCAGCAGTCGAGGGGGGTCAACTAATGAAAAACTGTTTTTT. V usage is TRBV7-2 and J usage is TRBJ1-4; TRBD1 might be the D (6 bases). The V gene lost 6 bases and the J gene lost 0 bases, with 11 bases spanning the gap. CDR3 length: 15 amino acids. Germline assignment: CDR1 SGHTA and CDR2 FQGNSA.

CDR3 sequence reads: CASSISAQAGQPQHF. In nucleotides, the CDR3 is TGTGCCAGCAGCATCTCGGCACAGGCCGGTCAGCCCCAGCATTTT. The genes are TRBV7-8 and TRBJ1-5, with TRBD1 as a possible D gene (5 bases). V lost 5 bases and J 6 bases, leaving 17 bases between the germline ends. The CDR3 is made up of 15 amino acids. CDR1 is SGHVS, CDR2 FQNEAQ, per germline.

The rearrangement joins TRBV30 to TRBJ2-4; D is perhaps TRBD2 (5 bases). CDR3 length equals 15 residues. Looked up from germline, CDR1 is GTSNPN and CDR2 is SVGIG (reference sequence). The V end was cut by 0 bases, the J end by 8 bases, with 17 bases between. CDR3 region: CAWSVGRKEADIQYF. CDR3 coding DNA: TGTGCCTGGAGTGTAGGTCGGAAGGAGGCGGACATTCAGTACTTC. The full variable domain, its missing parts supplied by reference TRBV30 and TRBJ2-4, is SQTIHQWPATLVQPVGSPLSLECTVEGTSNPNLYWYRQAAGRGLQLLFYSVGIGQISSEVPQNLSASRPQDRQFILSSKKLLLSDSGFYLCAWSVGRKEADIQYFGAGTRLSVL.

The chain uses TRBV6-5 and TRBJ1-1, with D possibly being TRBD1 (5 bases). Trimming shortened V by 2 bases and J by 7 bases, and 14 bases separated the two germline ends. Looked up from germline, CDR1 is MNHEY and CDR2 is SVGAGI. The CDR3 has 14 amino acids. CDR3 in amino acids: CASSYGRGPNEAFF. The CDR3 bases are TGTGCCAGCAGTTACGGCCGGGGCCCGAATGAAGCTTTCTTT.

This clone was detected only once. The J gene is TRBJ1-2, the V gene TRBV6-5; 8 bases map to TRBD1. From germline, CDR1 is MNHEY and CDR2 SVGAGI. V gave up 2 bases and J gave up 3 bases; unmatched junction bases: 8. CDR3 length: 16 amino acids. In DNA, the CDR3 is TGTGCCAGCAGTTACCCGGCCGGGACAGGCTACTATGGCTACACCTTC. Encoded protein: CASSYPAGTGYYGYTF.

The rearrangement joins TRBV18 to TRBJ1-3; D possibly corresponds to TRBD1 (6 bases). V gave up 3 bases and J gave up 4 bases, with 13 bases separating them. This CDR3 region has 15 residues. Per the germline V gene, CDR1 is KGHSH and CDR2 is LQKENI. This chain's CDR3 is CASSPGAGEGNTIYF. The DNA of the CDR3 is TGTGCCAGCTCACCGGGGGCAGGGGAAGGAAACACCATATATTTT. Full variable domain (remainder filled in from reference TRBV18 and TRBJ1-3): NAGVMQNPRHLVRRRGQEARLRCSPMKGHSHVYWYRQLPEEGLKFMVYLQKENIIDESGMPKERFSAEFPKEGPSILRIQQVVRGDSAAYFCASSPGAGEGNTIYFGEGSWLTVV.

V gene TRBV5-4 combines with J gene TRBJ1-3, with D maybe TRBD1 (6 bases). Germline V gene sequence: CDR1 SGHNT, CDR2 YYREEE (reference sequence). V was clipped by 9 bases and J by 3 bases, with 19 bases between them. CDR3 length equals 15 residues. CDR3 residues: CATGGQGPGGNTIYF. In DNA form, the CDR3 reads TGTGCCACCGGCGGGCAGGGGCCTGGTGGAAACACCATATATTTT. Combining the CDR3 with reference TRBV5-4 and TRBJ1-3 gives the whole variable domain ETGVTQSPTHLIKTRGQQVTLRCSSQSGHNTVSWYQQALGQGPQFIFQYYREEENGRGNFPPRFSGLQFPNYSSELNVNALELDDSALYLCATGGQGPGGNTIYFGEGSWLTVV.

V is TRBV30 and J is TRBJ1-1, with D unclear. The CDR3 is made up of 12 amino acids. Germline V gene data show CDR1 as GTSNPN and CDR2 as SVGIG (reference sequence). V lost 3 bases and J lost 4, with 9 bases in between. The CDR3 is CAWRIDITEAFF. The DNA for the CDR3 is TGTGCCTGGAGAATCGATATCACTGAAGCTTTCTTT.

The rearrangement uses TRBV28 and TRBJ1-5; TRBD1 agrees at 7 bases. This CDR3 is 16 amino acids long. V lost 7 bases, J lost 3 bases, and 12 bases stayed unmatched. Germline V gives CDR1 MDHEN, CDR2 SYDVKM. The CDR3 DNA reads as TGTGCCAGCACCGCAGGGGGAGGGGCCGTCAATCAGCCCCAGCATTTT. Its protein is CASTAGGGAVNQPQHF.

This clone is a singleton in its sample. The chain uses TRBV9 and TRBJ2-5; D may be TRBD1 (5 bases). The V end lost 3 bases, the J end lost 1 base, and 13 bases lay between the germline ends. The CDR3 length is 15 residues. CDR1 and CDR2 from the germline V gene are SGDLS and YYNGEE. CDR3 sequence reads: CASSEGPRLQETQYF. CDR3 sequence (DNA): TGTGCCAGCAGCGAGGGGCCGCGTCTCCAAGAGACCCAGTACTTC.

This clone appeared a single time. The rearrangement links TRBV12-3 or TRBV12-4 to TRBJ2-5, with D maybe TRBD2 (5 bases). The CDR3 sequence is 13 residues long. V was trimmed by 3 bases and J by 5 bases, leaving 10 bases between them. The DNA of the CDR3 is TGTGCCAGCAGTTTGAGTGGGGAGGAGACCCAGTACTTC. This sequence encodes CASSLSGEETQYF.

This chain links TRBV25-1 with TRBJ1-2; unclear D gene. V was pared by 2 bases and J by 2 bases, with 12 bases between. Germline V gives CDR1 MGHDK, CDR2 SYGVNS. This CDR3 has 15 residues. This chain's CDR3 is CASSEGRTFNYGYTF. CDR3 coding DNA: TGTGCCAGCAGTGAAGGTCGCACATTCAACTATGGCTACACCTTC.

The genes are TRBV15 and TRBJ2-3; D unclear. This CDR3 is 15 amino acids long. V was clipped by 0 bases and J by 1 base, with 8 bases between them. CDR1 is LNHNV, CDR2 YYDKDF, per germline (reference sequence). CDR3 DNA sequence: TGTGCCACCAGCAGAGATAGAGAGCGCACAGATACGCAGTATTTT. The encoded protein is CATSRDRERTDTQYF.

This chain connects TRBV28 to TRBJ1-4; tentatively, D is TRBD1 (6 bases). V lost 5 bases and J 8 bases, leaving 18 bases between the germline ends. Germline CDR1 reads MDHEN; CDR2 reads SYDVKM. The CDR3 runs to 15 residues. CDR3 nucleotides: TGTGCCAGCAGTCCCCCCGGGTACAGGGCCGAAAAACTGTTTTTT. Its translation is CASSPPGYRAEKLFF.

This rearrangement joins TRBV6-5 to TRBJ2-2; perhaps TRBD1 as D (6 bases). CDR1 is MNHEY and CDR2 is SVGAGI in the germline V gene. The CDR3 totals 14 residues. V was shortened by 2 bases and J by 4 bases, with 8 bases between the two germline ends. This CDR3 is CASSYRTVTGELFF. The CDR3 coding sequence is TGTGCCAGCAGTTACCGGACAGTCACCGGGGAGCTGTTTTTT.

The chain is built from TRBV28 and TRBJ1-3; weak D call: TRBD1 (6 bases). V lost 5 bases, J lost 7 bases, and 18 bases lay in between. Looked up from germline, CDR1 is MDHEN and CDR2 is SYDVKM. The CDR3 length is 15 residues. CDR3 nucleotides: TGTGCCAGCAGTCTCCCGACAGGCTTTGGTAACACCATATATTTT. As protein: CASSLPTGFGNTIYF.

This sequence joins TRBV11-2 and TRBJ2-1, with D unclear. Trimming shortened V by 1 base and J by 2 bases, and 9 bases separated the two germline ends. CDR1 SGHAT and CDR2 FQNNGV come from the germline V gene. CDR3 length: 15 residues. The CDR3 nucleotides are TGTGCCAGCAGCTTAGTTGGAACAGCCTACAATGAGCAGTTCTTC. Encoded protein: CASSLVGTAYNEQFF.

The chain links TRBV3-1 (or the pseudogene TRBV3-2) to TRBJ2-1; D is perhaps TRBD2 (7 bases). The ends were cut back, 6 bases at V and 5 bases at J, with 17 bases in the middle. In germline, CDR1 is LGHDT, CDR2 YNNKEL (reference sequence). The CDR3 is 15 amino acids. DNA of the CDR3: TGTGCCAGCAGAGACCGGGGGGCCTTTAACAATGAGCAGTTCTTC. It codes for CASRDRGAFNNEQFF.

V usage is TRBV9 and J usage is TRBJ1-6; unclear D gene. CDR1 is SGDLS and CDR2 is YYNGEE in the germline V gene. The V end was cut by 3 bases, the J end by 11 bases, with 12 bases between. The CDR3 runs to 13 residues. The CDR3 sequence is CASSATRGPPLHF. The CDR3 coding sequence is TGTGCCAGCAGCGCCACCCGTGGCCCACCCCTCCACTTT.

This clone was detected once. J is TRBJ1-1 and V is TRBV14; D gene uncertain. The CDR3 covers 14 residues. Trimming removed 2 bases at V and 0 bases at J, with 7 bases between. From germline, CDR1 is SGHDN and CDR2 FVKESK. The CDR3 here is CASSQLGVNTEAFF. CDR3 coding DNA: TGTGCCAGCAGCCAATTGGGTGTGAACACTGAAGCTTTCTTT.

The V call is TRBV6-1, the J call TRBJ1-5; tentatively, D is TRBD1 (6 bases). In germline, CDR1 is MNHNS, CDR2 SASEGT. CDR3 length: 13 amino acids. The V end was cut by 2 bases, the J end by 9 bases, with 11 bases between. DNA for the CDR3: TGTGCCAGCAGTGAAATTTGGGGGCGGCCCCAGCATTTT. Protein sequence: CASSEIWGRPQHF.

The chain combines TRBV20-1 with TRBJ1-2; 7 bases align to TRBD1. CDR1 and CDR2 from the germline V gene are DFQATT and SNEGSKA (reference sequence). J gave up 2 bases and V 3 bases, and 9 bases lay outside the gene matches. This CDR3 comprises 15 residues. The DNA for the CDR3 is TGCAGTGCTAGTCGAGGGGGCCCGGACAACTATGGCTACACCTTC. Protein sequence: CSASRGGPDNYGYTF.

This chain joins TRBV3-1 (or the pseudogene TRBV3-2) and TRBJ1-3, with D unclear. The CDR3 loop spans 17 amino acids. CDR1 is LGHDT, CDR2 YNNKEL, per germline (reference sequence). V lost 5 bases and J lost 5, with 22 bases in between. CDR3 DNA sequence: TGTGCCAGCAGCATATGCCGTCCTTTACACGCACGAAACACCATATATTTT. Translation gives CASSICRPLHARNTIYF.